This T cell receptor beta chain came from a study of cytomegalovirus exposure and HLA in healthy donors. In the study overall: Drawn from HLA-typed donors, 80 million to 95 million unique TCRs were held in an early data release.

Germline lookup yields CDR1 SGHNT and CDR2 YYREEE (reference sequence). The CDR3 has 15 amino acids. The V gene end was trimmed by 0 bases and the J gene end by 5 bases; junction bases not matched to a gene: 4. As to this clone: The antigen is unknown.

Primers included in the PCR were 60 Vbeta and 13 Jbeta primers. Some clones are missing from TCRdb's copy, which holds only in-frame ones; the method was immunoSEQ multiplex PCR. The repertoire includes 150,000 to 200,000 clones, around 80% of them detected once, and 1.2% to 1.5% sits in the top ten. Study-wide points: It was reportedly the case that the classifier diagnosed cytomegalovirus status with high specificity and sensitivity. Using a false discovery rate of 0.05, a later analysis showed that roughly 16,000 TCR beta sequences were associated with HLA alleles.

The J gene is TRBJ2-1, the V gene TRBV5-4; TRBD2 matches 8 bases. The TCR was taken from a girl under 18 in good health and CMV-seropositive. Sequences were obtained from PBMCs. The DNA for the CDR3 is TGTGCCAGCAGCTTGGTTAGCGGGATGAACAATGAGCAGTTCTTC. Protein: CASSLVSGMNNEQFF.